What follows are 4 T cell receptor beta chains derived from one specimen sequenced in a study of shared clonotypes between healthy human individuals. Sequencing was performed with immunoSEQ multiplex PCR; in TCRdb, only in-frame clones are kept and a portion is missing. The sample has approximately 110,000 clones; roughly 70% are singletons. Material for sequencing was memory CD8+ T cells sorted from blood. This sample's subset: CD45RO+ cells pooled with CCR7-negative TemRA cells. The receptors here all came from a woman aged 30 to 39 in good health.

This CDR3 reads CASSLRGDTEAFF. The CDR3 nucleotides are TGTGCCAGCAGCCTGAGGGGGGACACTGAAGCTTTCTTT. The chain joins TRBV7-7 to TRBJ1-1, with D maybe TRBD1 (6 bases). The V and J ends lost 5 bases and 3 bases respectively, with 10 bases between them. CDR3 length: 13 residues. Germline assignment: CDR1 SSHAT and CDR2 FNYEAQ (reference sequence).

The genes are TRBV5-4 and TRBJ2-3; D unclear. CDR3 length equals 11 residues. Trimming removed 2 bases at V and 7 bases at J, with 5 bases between. Germline V CDR1 and CDR2: SGHNT, YYREEE (reference sequence). This chain's CDR3 is CASSFANTQYF. In nucleotides, the CDR3 is TGTGCCAGCAGCTTCGCAAATACGCAGTATTTT. The full variable domain, with the rest looked up from reference TRBV5-4 and TRBJ2-3, is ETGVTQSPTHLIKTRGQQVTLRCSSQSGHNTVSWYQQALGQGPQFIFQYYREEENGRGNFPPRFSGLQFPNYSSELNVNALELDDSALYLCASSFANTQYFGPGTRLTVL.

This clone was detected a few times. The chain has TRBV5-1 and TRBJ2-6, with 7 bases aligning to TRBD1. The CDR3 is 16 residues long. Germline lookup yields CDR1 SGHRS and CDR2 YFSETQ. Trimming took 0 bases from V and 2 from J; bases not matched to a gene: 2. The DNA of the CDR3 is TGCGCCAGCAGCTTGGAAACAGGGGCTGGGGCCAACGTCCTGACTTTC. Its protein product is CASSLETGAGANVLTF.

CDR3 sequence (DNA): TGTGCCAGCAGCTTTAATTTTCCATTCGAGCTGTTTTTT. This encodes CASSFNFPFELFF. The gene calls are TRBV7-8 and TRBJ2-2; no reliable D call. Germline V gene lookup returns CDR1 SGHVS and CDR2 FQNEAQ. CDR3 size: 13 residues. Trimming took off 3 bases at V and 11 bases at J, with 13 bases between the two ends.